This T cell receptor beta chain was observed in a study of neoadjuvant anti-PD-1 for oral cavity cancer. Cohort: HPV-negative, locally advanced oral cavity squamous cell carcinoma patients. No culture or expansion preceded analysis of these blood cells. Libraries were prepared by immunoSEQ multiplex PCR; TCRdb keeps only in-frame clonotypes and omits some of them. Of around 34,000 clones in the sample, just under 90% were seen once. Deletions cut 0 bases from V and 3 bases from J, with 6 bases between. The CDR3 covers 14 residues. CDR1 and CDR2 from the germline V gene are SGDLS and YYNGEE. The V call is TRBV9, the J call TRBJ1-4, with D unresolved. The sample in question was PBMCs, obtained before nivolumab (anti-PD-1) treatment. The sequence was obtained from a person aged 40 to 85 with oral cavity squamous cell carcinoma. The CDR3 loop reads CASSVGGSNEKLFF. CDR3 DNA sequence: TGTGCCAGCAGCGTAGGAGGGTCTAATGAAAAACTGTTTTTT.